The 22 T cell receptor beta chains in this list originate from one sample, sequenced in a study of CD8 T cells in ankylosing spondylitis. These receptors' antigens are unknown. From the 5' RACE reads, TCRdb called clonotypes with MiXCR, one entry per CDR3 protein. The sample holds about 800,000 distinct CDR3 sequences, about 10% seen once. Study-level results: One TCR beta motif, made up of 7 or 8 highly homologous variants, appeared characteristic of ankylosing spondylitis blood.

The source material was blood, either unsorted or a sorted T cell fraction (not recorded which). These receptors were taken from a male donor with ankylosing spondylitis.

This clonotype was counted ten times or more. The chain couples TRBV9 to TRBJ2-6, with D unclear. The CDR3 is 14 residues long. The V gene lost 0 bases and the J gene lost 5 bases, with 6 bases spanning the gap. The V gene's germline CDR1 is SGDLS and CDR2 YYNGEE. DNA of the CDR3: TGTGCCAGCAGCGTAGACCCCAGGGCCAACGTCCTGACTTTC. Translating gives CASSVDPRANVLTF.

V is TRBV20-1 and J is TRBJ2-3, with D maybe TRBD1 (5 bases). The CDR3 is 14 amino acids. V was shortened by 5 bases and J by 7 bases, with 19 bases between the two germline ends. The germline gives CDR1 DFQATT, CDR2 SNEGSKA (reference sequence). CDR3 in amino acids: CSACPWGVGNTQYF. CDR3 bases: TGCAGTGCTTGCCCCTGGGGCGTCGGCAATACGCAGTATTTT.

CDR3 amino acids: CSARELRWAQHF. For the CDR3, the DNA is TGCAGTGCTAGAGAACTAAGGTGGGCCCAGCATTTT. The chain employs TRBV20-1 and TRBJ1-5; no firm D call. CDR3 length: 12 amino acids. Germline V lookup: CDR1 DFQATT, CDR2 SNEGSKA (reference sequence). With 0 bases removed from V and 11 bases from J, the gap between germline ends came to 11 bases.

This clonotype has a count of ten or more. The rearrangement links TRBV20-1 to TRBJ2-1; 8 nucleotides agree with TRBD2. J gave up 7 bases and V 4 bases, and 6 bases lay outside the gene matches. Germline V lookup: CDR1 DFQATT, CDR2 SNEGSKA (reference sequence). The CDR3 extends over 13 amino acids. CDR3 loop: CSAIGRARNEQFF. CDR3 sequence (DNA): TGCAGTGCTATCGGGAGGGCGAGGAATGAGCAGTTCTTC.

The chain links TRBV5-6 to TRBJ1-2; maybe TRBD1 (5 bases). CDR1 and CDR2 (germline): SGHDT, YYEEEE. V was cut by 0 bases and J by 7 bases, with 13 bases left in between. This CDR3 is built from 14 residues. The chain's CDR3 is CASSLGWGDPGYTF. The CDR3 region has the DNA TGTGCCAGCAGCTTGGGCTGGGGGGATCCTGGCTACACCTTC.

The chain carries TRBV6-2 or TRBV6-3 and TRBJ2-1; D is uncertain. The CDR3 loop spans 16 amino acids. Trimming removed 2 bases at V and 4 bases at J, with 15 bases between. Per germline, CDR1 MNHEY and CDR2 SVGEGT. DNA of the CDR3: TGTGCCAGCAGTTACGGTGGTTTTAGACATTACAATGAGCAGTTCTTC. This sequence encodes CASSYGGFRHYNEQFF.

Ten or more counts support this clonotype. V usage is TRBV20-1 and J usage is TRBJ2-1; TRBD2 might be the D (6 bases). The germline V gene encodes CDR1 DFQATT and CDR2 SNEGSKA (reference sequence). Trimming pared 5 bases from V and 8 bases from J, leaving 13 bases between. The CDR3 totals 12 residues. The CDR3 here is CSAATGGDEQFF. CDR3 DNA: TGCAGTGCTGCAACTGGCGGGGATGAGCAGTTCTTC.

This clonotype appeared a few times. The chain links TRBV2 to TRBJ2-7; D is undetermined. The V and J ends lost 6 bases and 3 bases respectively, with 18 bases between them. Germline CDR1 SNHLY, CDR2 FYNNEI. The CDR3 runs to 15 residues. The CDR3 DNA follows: TGTGCCAGCAGGCTTAGGTCCACACGGGTCTACGAGCAGTACTTC. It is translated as CASRLRSTRVYEQYF.

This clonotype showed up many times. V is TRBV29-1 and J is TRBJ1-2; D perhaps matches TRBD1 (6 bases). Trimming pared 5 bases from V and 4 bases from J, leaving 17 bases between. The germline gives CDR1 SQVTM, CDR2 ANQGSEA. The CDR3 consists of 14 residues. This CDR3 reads CSVPRVGGSYGYTF. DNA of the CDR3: TGCAGCGTTCCCCGGGTAGGGGGGTCCTATGGCTACACCTTC.

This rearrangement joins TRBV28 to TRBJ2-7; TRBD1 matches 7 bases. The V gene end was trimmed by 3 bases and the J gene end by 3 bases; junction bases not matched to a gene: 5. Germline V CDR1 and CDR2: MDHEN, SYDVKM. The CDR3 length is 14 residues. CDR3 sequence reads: CASSLPGQIYEQYF. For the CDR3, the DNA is TGTGCCAGCAGTTTGCCGGGACAGATCTACGAGCAGTACTTC.

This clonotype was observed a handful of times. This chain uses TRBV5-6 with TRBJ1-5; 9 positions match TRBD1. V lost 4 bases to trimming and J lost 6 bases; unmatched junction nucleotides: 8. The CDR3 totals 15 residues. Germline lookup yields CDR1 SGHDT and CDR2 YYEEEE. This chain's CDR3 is CASSKDRGTVQPQHF. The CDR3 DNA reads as TGTGCCAGCAGCAAGGACAGGGGAACGGTTCAGCCCCAGCATTTT.

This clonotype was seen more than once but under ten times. The CDR3 region has the DNA TGCAGCTTTTACGGGGAAGACTATGGCTACACCTTC. This encodes CSFYGEDYGYTF. The chain combines TRBV20-1 with TRBJ1-2; no reliable D call. Per germline, CDR1 DFQATT and CDR2 SNEGSKA (reference sequence). The CDR3 runs 12 residues.

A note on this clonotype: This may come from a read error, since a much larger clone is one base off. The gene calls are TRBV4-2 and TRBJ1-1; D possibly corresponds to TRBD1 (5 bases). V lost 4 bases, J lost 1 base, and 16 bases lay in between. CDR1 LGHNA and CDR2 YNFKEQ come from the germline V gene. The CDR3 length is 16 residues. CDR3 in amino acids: CASSPLVGTGNTEAFF. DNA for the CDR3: TGTGCCAGCAGCCCGCTCGTGGGGACGGGGAACACTGAAGCTTTCTTT.

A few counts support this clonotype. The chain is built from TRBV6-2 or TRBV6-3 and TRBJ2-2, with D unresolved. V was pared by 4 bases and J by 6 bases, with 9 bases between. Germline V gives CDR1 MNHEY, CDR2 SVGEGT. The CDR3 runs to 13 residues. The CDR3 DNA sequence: TGTGCCAGCAGTTCCGCGGAGTCCGGGGAGCTGTTTTTT. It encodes CASSSAESGELFF.

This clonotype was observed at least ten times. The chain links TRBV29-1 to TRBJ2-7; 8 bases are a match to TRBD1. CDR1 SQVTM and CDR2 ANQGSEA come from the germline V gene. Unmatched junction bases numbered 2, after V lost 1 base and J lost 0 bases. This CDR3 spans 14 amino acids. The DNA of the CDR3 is TGCAGCGTTGAAGGTGGACAGGGCTCCTACGAGCAGTACTTC. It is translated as CSVEGGQGSYEQYF.

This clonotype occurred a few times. In DNA form, the CDR3 reads TGTGCCAGCAGGGCAGGGCGACTCGCTGAAGCTTTCTTT. Protein sequence: CASRAGRLAEAFF. The chain recombines TRBV2 with TRBJ1-1; D is possibly TRBD1 (5 bases). This CDR3 spans 13 amino acids. The germline V and J ends were trimmed by 6 bases and 6 bases, with 14 bases remaining between them. Germline V CDR1 and CDR2: SNHLY, FYNNEI.

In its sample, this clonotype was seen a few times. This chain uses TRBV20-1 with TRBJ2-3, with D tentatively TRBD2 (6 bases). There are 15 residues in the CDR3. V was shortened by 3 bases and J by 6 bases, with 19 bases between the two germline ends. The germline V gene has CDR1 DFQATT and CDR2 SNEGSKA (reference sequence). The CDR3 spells CSASFGGASSDTQYF. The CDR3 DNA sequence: TGCAGTGCTAGCTTTGGAGGGGCCTCCTCGGATACGCAGTATTTT.

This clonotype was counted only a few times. This chain's CDR3 is CASSPLLFNYGYTF. CDR3 DNA sequence: TGCGCCAGCAGCCCCCTGCTGTTTAACTATGGCTACACCTTC. The chain has TRBV5-1 and TRBJ1-2; D gene ambiguous. V shed 4 bases and J shed 1 base, with 11 bases lying between them. Germline V gene lookup returns CDR1 SGHRS and CDR2 YFSETQ. CDR3 size: 14 residues.

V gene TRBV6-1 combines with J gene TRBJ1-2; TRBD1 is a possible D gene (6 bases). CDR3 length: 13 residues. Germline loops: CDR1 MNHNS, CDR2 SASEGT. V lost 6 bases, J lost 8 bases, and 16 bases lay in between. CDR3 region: CASSLFRGGGYTF. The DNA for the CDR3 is TGTGCCAGCAGCCTTTTCAGGGGAGGGGGCTACACCTTC.

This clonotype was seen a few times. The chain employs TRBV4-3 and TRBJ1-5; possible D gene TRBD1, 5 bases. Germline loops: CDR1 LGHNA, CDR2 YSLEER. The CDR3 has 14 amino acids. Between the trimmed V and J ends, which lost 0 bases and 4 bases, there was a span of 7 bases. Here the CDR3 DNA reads TGCGCCAGCAGCCAAGATTGGGGGAATCAGCCCCAGCATTTT. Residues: CASSQDWGNQPQHF.

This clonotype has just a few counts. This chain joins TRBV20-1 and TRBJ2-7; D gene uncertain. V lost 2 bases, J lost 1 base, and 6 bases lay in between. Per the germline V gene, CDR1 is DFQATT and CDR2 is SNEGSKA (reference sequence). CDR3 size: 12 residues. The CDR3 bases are TGCAGTGCTAGACAGGATTCCTACGAGCAGTACTTC. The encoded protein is CSARQDSYEQYF.

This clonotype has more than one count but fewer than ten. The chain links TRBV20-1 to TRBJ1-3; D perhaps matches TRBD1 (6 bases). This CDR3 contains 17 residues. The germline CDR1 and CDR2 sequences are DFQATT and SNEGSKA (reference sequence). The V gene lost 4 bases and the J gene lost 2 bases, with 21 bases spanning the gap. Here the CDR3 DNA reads TGCAGTGCTACGGCCGGGGACACTCAACTCCCTGGAAACACCATATATTTT. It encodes CSATAGDTQLPGNTIYF.